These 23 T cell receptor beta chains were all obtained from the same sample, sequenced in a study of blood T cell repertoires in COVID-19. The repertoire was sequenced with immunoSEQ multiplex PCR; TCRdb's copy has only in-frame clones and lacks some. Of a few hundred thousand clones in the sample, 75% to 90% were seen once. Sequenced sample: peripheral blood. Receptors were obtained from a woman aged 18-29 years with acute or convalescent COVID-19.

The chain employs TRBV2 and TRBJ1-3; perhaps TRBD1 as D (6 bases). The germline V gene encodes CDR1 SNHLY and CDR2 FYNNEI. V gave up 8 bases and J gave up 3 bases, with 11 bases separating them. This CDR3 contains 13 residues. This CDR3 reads CASVGARGNTIYF. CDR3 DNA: TGTGCCAGCGTGGGGGCCCGTGGAAACACCATATATTTT.

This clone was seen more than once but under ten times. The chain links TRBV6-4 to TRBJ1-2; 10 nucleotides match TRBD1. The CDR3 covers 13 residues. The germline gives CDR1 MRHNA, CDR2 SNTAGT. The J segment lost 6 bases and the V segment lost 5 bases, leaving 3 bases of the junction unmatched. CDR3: CASSRGTGDGYTF. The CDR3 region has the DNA TGTGCCAGCAGTAGAGGGACAGGGGATGGCTACACCTTC.

The CDR3 sequence: CASSQGLAGGETQYF. As DNA, the CDR3 is TGTGCCAGCAGCCAAGGCCTAGCAGGGGGAGAGACCCAGTACTTC. This chain joins TRBV4-2 and TRBJ2-5; 7 bases fit TRBD1. This CDR3 comprises 15 residues. After removal of 1 base from V and 4 bases from J, the junction contained 6 bases not matched to a gene. The germline V gene encodes CDR1 LGHNA and CDR2 YNFKEQ.

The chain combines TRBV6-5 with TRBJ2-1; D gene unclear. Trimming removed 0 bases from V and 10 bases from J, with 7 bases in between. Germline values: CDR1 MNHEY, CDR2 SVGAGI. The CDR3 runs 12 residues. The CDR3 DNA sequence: TGTGCCAGCAGTTACTCGAATACAGAGCAGTTCTTC. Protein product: CASSYSNTEQFF.

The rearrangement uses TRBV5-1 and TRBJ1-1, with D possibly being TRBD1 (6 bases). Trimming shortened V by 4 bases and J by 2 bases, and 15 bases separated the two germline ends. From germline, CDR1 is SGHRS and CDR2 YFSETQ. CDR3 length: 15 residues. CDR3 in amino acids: CASSLGGSKNTEAFF. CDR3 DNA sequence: TGCGCCAGCAGCCTAGGGGGTTCGAAAAACACTGAAGCTTTCTTT.

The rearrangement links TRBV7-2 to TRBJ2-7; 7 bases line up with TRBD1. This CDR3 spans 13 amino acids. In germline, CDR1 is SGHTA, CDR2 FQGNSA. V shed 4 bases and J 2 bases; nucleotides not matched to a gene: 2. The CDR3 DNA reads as TGTGCCAGCAGCTCGGGACAGCCCTACGAGCAGTACTTC. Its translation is CASSSGQPYEQYF.

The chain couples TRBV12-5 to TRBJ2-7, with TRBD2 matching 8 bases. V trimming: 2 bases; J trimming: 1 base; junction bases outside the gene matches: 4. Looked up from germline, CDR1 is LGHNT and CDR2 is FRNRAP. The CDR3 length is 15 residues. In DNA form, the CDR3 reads TGTGCTAGTGGTTTGACTAGCGGAATTTCCTACGAGCAGTACTTC. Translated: CASGLTSGISYEQYF.

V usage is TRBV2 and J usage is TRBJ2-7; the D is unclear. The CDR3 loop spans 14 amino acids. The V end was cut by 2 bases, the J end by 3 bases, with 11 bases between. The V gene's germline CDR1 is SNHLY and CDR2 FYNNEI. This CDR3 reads CASSERWARYEQYF. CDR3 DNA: TGTGCCAGCAGTGAAAGGTGGGCTCGCTACGAGCAGTACTTC.

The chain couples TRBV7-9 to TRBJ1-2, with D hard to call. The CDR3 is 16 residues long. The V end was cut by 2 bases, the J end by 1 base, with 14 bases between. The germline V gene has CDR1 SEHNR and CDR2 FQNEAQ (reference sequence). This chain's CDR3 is CASSLSVGSLNYGYTF. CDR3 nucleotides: TGTGCCAGCAGCTTAAGTGTCGGGAGCCTTAACTATGGCTACACCTTC.

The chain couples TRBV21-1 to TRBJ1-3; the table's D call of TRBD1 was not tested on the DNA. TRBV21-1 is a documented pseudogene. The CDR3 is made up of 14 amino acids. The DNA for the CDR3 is TGTGCCAGCACCGTACAGGGTGGTGCGAACACCATATATTTT. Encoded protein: CASTVQGGANTIYF.

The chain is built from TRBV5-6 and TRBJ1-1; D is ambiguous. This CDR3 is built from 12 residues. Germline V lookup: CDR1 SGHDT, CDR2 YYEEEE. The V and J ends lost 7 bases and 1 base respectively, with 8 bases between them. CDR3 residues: CASSGGNTEAFF. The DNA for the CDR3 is TGTGCCAGCTCAGGTGGGAACACTGAAGCTTTCTTT.

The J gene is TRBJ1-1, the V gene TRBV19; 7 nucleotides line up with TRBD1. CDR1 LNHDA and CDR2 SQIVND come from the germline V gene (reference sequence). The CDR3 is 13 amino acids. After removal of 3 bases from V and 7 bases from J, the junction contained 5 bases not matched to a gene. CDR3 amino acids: CASSIMGQLEAFF. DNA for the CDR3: TGTGCCAGTAGTATTATGGGACAGCTTGAAGCTTTCTTT.

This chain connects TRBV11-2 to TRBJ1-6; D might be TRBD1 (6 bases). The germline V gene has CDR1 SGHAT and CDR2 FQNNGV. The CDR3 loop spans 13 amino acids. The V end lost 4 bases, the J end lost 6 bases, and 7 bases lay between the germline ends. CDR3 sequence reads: CASSSDSNSPLHF. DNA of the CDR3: TGTGCCAGCAGCTCGGACAGTAATTCACCCCTCCACTTT.

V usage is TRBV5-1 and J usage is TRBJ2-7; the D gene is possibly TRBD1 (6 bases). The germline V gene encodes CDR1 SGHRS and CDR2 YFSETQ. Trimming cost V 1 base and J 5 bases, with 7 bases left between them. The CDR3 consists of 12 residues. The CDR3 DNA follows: TGCGCCAGCAGCTTGACAGGGAACGAGCAGTACTTC. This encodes CASSLTGNEQYF.

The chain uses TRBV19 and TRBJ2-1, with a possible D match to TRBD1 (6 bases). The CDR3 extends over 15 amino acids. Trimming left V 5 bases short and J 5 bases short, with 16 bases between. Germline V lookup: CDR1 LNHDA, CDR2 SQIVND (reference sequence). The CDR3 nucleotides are TGTGCCAGTAGTCCGACAGGAGTGAAACACAATGAGCAGTTCTTC. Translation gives CASSPTGVKHNEQFF. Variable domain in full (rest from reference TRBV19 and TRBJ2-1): DGGITQSPKYLFRKEGQNVTLSCEQNLNHDAMYWYRQDPGQGLRLIYYSQIVNDFQKGDIAEGYSVSREKKESFPLTVTSAQKNPTAFYLCASSPTGVKHNEQFFGPGTRLTVL.

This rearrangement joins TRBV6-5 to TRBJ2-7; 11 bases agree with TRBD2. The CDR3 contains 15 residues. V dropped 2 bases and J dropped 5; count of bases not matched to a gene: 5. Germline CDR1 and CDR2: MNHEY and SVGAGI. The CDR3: CASSYKASGRNEQYF. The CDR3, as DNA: TGTGCCAGCAGTTACAAGGCTAGCGGGAGGAACGAGCAGTACTTC.

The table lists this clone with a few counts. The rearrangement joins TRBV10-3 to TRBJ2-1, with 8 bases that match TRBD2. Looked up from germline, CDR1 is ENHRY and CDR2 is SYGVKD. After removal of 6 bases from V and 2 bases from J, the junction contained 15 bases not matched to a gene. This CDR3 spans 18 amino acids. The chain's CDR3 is CAISDPFSPGLAYNEQFF. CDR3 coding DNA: TGTGCCATCAGCGATCCATTCTCGCCGGGACTAGCCTACAATGAGCAGTTCTTC.

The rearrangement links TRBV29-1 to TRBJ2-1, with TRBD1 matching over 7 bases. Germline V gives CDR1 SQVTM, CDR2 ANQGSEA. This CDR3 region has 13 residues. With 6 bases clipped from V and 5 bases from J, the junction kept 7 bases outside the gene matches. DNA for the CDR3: TGCAGCGTCCCACAGGGGCGAGACAATGAGCAGTTCTTC. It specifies CSVPQGRDNEQFF.

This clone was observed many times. The CDR3 region is CAWSTGGGRNTIYF. CDR3 nucleotides: TGTGCCTGGAGTACCGGGGGTGGACGAAACACCATATATTTT. This sequence joins TRBV30 and TRBJ1-3, with D possibly being TRBD1 (5 bases). The CDR3 is made up of 14 amino acids. Trimming left V 2 bases short and J 5 bases short, with 13 bases between. CDR1 GTSNPN and CDR2 SVGIG come from the germline V gene (reference sequence).

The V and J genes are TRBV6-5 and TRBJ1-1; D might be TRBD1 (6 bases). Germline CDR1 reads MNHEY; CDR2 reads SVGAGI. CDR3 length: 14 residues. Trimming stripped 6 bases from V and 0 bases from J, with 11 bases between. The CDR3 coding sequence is TGTGCCAGCAGCCGGACAGAAGTGAACACTGAAGCTTTCTTT. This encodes CASSRTEVNTEAFF.

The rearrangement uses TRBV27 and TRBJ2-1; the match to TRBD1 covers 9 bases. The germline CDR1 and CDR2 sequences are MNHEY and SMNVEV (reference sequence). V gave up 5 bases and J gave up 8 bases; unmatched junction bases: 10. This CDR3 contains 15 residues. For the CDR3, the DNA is TGTGCCAGCAGTCTTCCGGGACAGGGAATCGATGAGCAGTTCTTC. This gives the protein CASSLPGQGIDEQFF.

CDR3 region: CASSAEVATNEKLFF. CDR3 bases: TGTGCCAGCTCTGCTGAGGTTGCAACTAATGAAAAACTGTTTTTT. The chain links TRBV6-5 to TRBJ1-4; no firm D call. CDR3 length: 15 residues. V lost 8 bases, J lost 0 bases, and 13 bases lay in between. Germline CDR1 and CDR2: MNHEY and SVGAGI.

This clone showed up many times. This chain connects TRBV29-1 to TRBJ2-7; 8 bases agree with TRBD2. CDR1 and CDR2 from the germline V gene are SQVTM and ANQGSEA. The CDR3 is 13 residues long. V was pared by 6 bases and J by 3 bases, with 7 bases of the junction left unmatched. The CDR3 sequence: CSVEASGFYEQYF. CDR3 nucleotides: TGCAGCGTGGAGGCTAGCGGGTTCTACGAGCAGTACTTC.